Following are 14 T cell receptor beta chains from one sample sequenced in a study of blood T cells in healthy people across ages. Then a second PCR, running about 6 to 11 cycles, was carried out with a sample-barcoded 5' primer and a J-beta primer mix. TCRdb independently ran MiXCR on the 5' RACE reads; one entry per CDR3 protein. Here the sample spans approximately 800,000 distinct CDR3 sequences, roughly 50% being singletons. Source material: blood. Source of these receptors: a man aged 40-50 years in good health.

This chain links TRBV5-1 with TRBJ2-2; the D is unclear. This CDR3 is 12 amino acids long. The germline CDR1 and CDR2 sequences are SGHRS and YFSETQ. The V gene lost 7 bases and the J gene lost 5 bases, with 9 bases spanning the gap. The CDR3 nucleotides are TGCGCCAGCGGTGGGGTTACCGGGGAGCTGTTTTTT. Its protein is CASGGVTGELFF.

This clonotype occurred many times. The chain joins TRBV13 to TRBJ2-7, with 9 positions matching TRBD1. In germline, CDR1 is PRHDT, CDR2 FYEKMQ (reference sequence). CDR3 length equals 15 residues. Trimming removed 5 bases from V and 5 bases from J; junction bases left unmatched: 10. CDR3 amino acids: CASSTSGTGLDEQYF. DNA for the CDR3: TGTGCCAGCAGCACCTCCGGGACAGGGCTTGACGAGCAGTACTTC.

This sequence joins TRBV6-2 or TRBV6-3 and TRBJ1-2; tentatively, D is TRBD1 (5 bases). Trimming removed 6 bases at V and 3 bases at J, with 5 bases between. CDR3 length: 11 residues. The germline V gene has CDR1 MNHEY and CDR2 SVGEGT. CDR3 nucleotide sequence: TGTGCCAGCAGGACAGACTATGGCTACACCTTC. As protein: CASRTDYGYTF.

V is TRBV20-1 and J is TRBJ2-1; D call uncertain. This CDR3 contains 11 residues. Per the germline V gene, CDR1 is DFQATT and CDR2 is SNEGSKA (reference sequence). V dropped 1 base and J dropped 8 bases, with 6 bases sitting between them. DNA of the CDR3: TGCAGTGCTAGAGGGGCCGATGAGCAGTTCTTC. Its protein is CSARGADEQFF.

Written as DNA, the CDR3 is TGTGCCAGCAGCCAAGCTCGGTTTACCCACCTTAGTACAGATACGCAGTATTTT. Its protein product is CASSQARFTHLSTDTQYF. The gene calls are TRBV27 and TRBJ2-3, with D uncertain. With 6 bases removed from V and 3 bases from J, the gap between germline ends came to 25 bases. The CDR3 contains 18 residues. The germline V gene has CDR1 MNHEY and CDR2 SMNVEV (reference sequence).

V gene TRBV12-5 combines with J gene TRBJ2-5; 7 positions agree with TRBD1. This CDR3 is 19 amino acids long. Looked up from germline, CDR1 is LGHNT and CDR2 is FRNRAP. The J segment lost 1 base and the V segment lost 1 base, leaving 15 bases of the junction unmatched. The CDR3 DNA reads as TGTGCTAGTGGTTTGGCCGTTACGATGACAGGGAATATCCAAGAGACCCAGTACTTC. Translated, it gives CASGLAVTMTGNIQETQYF.

V usage is TRBV12-3 or TRBV12-4 and J usage is TRBJ2-5; a possible D gene is TRBD2 (5 bases). The CDR3 extends over 16 amino acids. V was trimmed by 5 bases and J by 5 bases, leaving 21 bases between them. The CDR3 is CASSPVFGEREETQYF. CDR3 nucleotides: TGTGCCAGCAGTCCCGTTTTTGGGGAGAGGGAGGAGACCCAGTACTTC.

The rearrangement uses TRBV10-3 and TRBJ2-1; D gene ambiguous. Trimming removed 2 bases from V and 5 bases from J, with 13 bases in between. This CDR3 region has 15 residues. Germline lookup yields CDR1 ENHRY and CDR2 SYGVKD. CDR3 sequence reads: CAISELGGLNNEQFF. DNA of the CDR3: TGTGCCATCAGTGAGCTAGGTGGGCTGAACAATGAGCAGTTCTTC.

The chain couples TRBV4-2 to TRBJ2-3; D gene uncertain. Germline CDR1 and CDR2: LGHNA and YNFKEQ. The germline V and J ends were trimmed by 0 bases and 5 bases, with 18 bases remaining between them. This CDR3 comprises 17 residues. The CDR3 DNA sequence: TGTGCCAGCAGCCAAGAGTTAGGCCCTGATTCGATAGATACGCAGTATTTT. Protein product: CASSQELGPDSIDTQYF.

The chain has TRBV5-1 and TRBJ2-3, with 7 bases lining up with TRBD1. Unmatched junction bases numbered 5, after V lost 3 bases and J lost 4 bases. Germline CDR1 and CDR2: SGHRS and YFSETQ. The CDR3 loop spans 14 amino acids. The CDR3 nucleotides read TGCGCCAGCAGCTCTGACAGGGCGGCAGATACGCAGTATTTT. Translation: CASSSDRAADTQYF. Looking up the rest from reference TRBV5-1 and TRBJ2-3 gives the full variable domain: KAGVTQTPRYLIKTRGQQVTLSCSPISGHRSVSWYQQTPGQGLQFLFEYFSETQRNKGNFPGRFSGRQFSNSRSEMNVSTLELGDSALYLCASSSDRAADTQYFGPGTRLTVL.

Here the CDR3 reads CSARETQGIETQYF. Here the CDR3 DNA reads TGCAGTGCTAGAGAAACACAGGGCATAGAGACCCAGTACTTC. This chain uses TRBV20-1 with TRBJ2-5; TRBD1 is a possible D gene (6 bases). V lost 0 bases to trimming and J lost 4 bases, with 12 bases between them. CDR1 is DFQATT, CDR2 SNEGSKA, per germline (reference sequence). CDR3 length: 14 amino acids.

The chain links TRBV29-1 to TRBJ2-7; D assignment may be TRBD1 or TRBD2 (5 bases each). The V end lost 5 bases, the J end lost 3 bases, and 14 bases lay between the germline ends. Germline values: CDR1 SQVTM, CDR2 ANQGSEA. The CDR3 extends over 13 amino acids. The CDR3 is CSVFRDGLYEQYF. The CDR3 DNA follows: TGCAGCGTTTTCCGGGACGGACTCTACGAGCAGTACTTC.

The J gene is TRBJ2-7, the V gene TRBV12-3 or TRBV12-4; TRBD1 agrees at 8 bases. The CDR3 sequence is 14 residues long. V lost 6 bases to trimming and J lost 2 bases; unmatched junction nucleotides: 6. CDR3 DNA: TGTGCCAGCAGCGGGACAGGAGAGACCTACGAGCAGTACTTC. This translates into CASSGTGETYEQYF.

V and J are TRBV7-9 and TRBJ2-2; 8 bases align to TRBD1. V gave up 4 bases and J gave up 3 bases; unmatched junction bases: 4. The germline V gene encodes CDR1 SEHNR and CDR2 FQNEAQ (reference sequence). The CDR3 contains 15 residues. For the CDR3, the DNA is TGTGCCAGCAGCTATAACAGGGGGGACACCGGGGAGCTGTTTTTT. Its protein is CASSYNRGDTGELFF.